One and the same sample provided the 18 T cell receptor beta chains below, sequenced in a study of CD8 T cells in ankylosing spondylitis. The study's findings and limits: One TCR beta motif, made up of fewer than 10 highly homologous variants, appeared characteristic of ankylosing spondylitis blood.

TCRdb fed the 5' RACE reads into MiXCR, producing one record per CDR3 protein. The table lists around 770,000 distinct CDR3 sequences, roughly 19% of them singletons. The antigens these receptors bind are not known. The specimen sequenced was blood, either unsorted or a sorted T cell fraction (not recorded which). The receptors come from a male donor with ankylosing spondylitis.

The J gene is TRBJ2-3, the V gene TRBV6-5; D unresolved. This CDR3 has 13 amino acids. V shed 2 bases and J shed 2 bases, with 5 bases lying between them. CDR1 and CDR2 from the germline V gene are MNHEY and SVGAGI. For the CDR3, the DNA is TGTGCCAGCAGTTACAAGCCCACAGATACGCAGTATTTT. Translating it yields CASSYKPTDTQYF.

This clonotype was detected a few times. The rearrangement uses TRBV18 and TRBJ2-7; TRBD1 matches at 8 bases. The CDR3 contains 14 residues. V shed 4 bases and J 6 bases; nucleotides not matched to a gene: 8. CDR1 and CDR2 from the germline V gene are KGHSH and LQKENI. CDR3 loop: CASSLGQGRGEQYF. As DNA, the CDR3 is TGTGCCAGCTCACTCGGACAGGGCCGGGGCGAGCAGTACTTC.

This sequence joins TRBV20-1 and TRBJ1-5; 7 positions match TRBD1. The CDR3 extends over 18 amino acids. Germline V gives CDR1 DFQATT, CDR2 SNEGSKA (reference sequence). Unmatched junction bases numbered 17, after V lost 4 bases and J lost 2 bases. The CDR3 bases are TGCAGTGCTACGGTAGGCAGGGGGAACTTGTTGGGCAATCAGCCCCAGCATTTT. Translation: CSATVGRGNLLGNQPQHF.

This clonotype has a handful of counts. V gene TRBV4-1 combines with J gene TRBJ2-2; a possible D gene is TRBD2 (6 bases). Trimming removed 3 bases from V and 8 bases from J, with 13 bases in between. This CDR3 is 14 amino acids long. Germline V gene sequence: CDR1 MGHRA, CDR2 YSYEKL. The DNA of the CDR3 is TGCGCCAGCAGCCACCGGGAGTGGAGGGGGGAGCTGTTTTTT. Protein: CASSHREWRGELFF.

The CDR3 DNA reads TGTGCCAGCAGCTTAGGGTCGACAGGGGCCAACTATGGCTACACCTTC. This codes for CASSLGSTGANYGYTF. The rearrangement links TRBV7-6 to TRBJ1-2; 8 bases fit TRBD1. This CDR3 comprises 16 residues. Germline values: CDR1 SGHVS, CDR2 FNYEAQ. V trimming: 1 base; J trimming: 2 bases; junction bases outside the gene matches: 6.

V and J are TRBV7-9 and TRBJ2-7; 13 positions agree with TRBD2. This CDR3 region has 17 residues. Germline V gives CDR1 SEHNR, CDR2 FQNEAQ (reference sequence). V lost 2 bases to trimming and J lost 0 bases; unmatched junction nucleotides: 4. The CDR3 protein is CASSLRTSGGLSYEQYF. In nucleotides, the CDR3 is TGTGCCAGCAGCTTACGGACTAGCGGGGGCCTCTCCTACGAGCAGTACTTC.

J is TRBJ1-2 and V is TRBV28, with D hard to call. Trimming shortened V by 8 bases and J by 2 bases, and 9 bases separated the two germline ends. CDR3 length: 12 residues. Looked up from germline, CDR1 is MDHEN and CDR2 is SYDVKM. The CDR3 DNA follows: TGTGCCAGCGAACTAACGAACTATGGCTACACCTTC. Its protein is CASELTNYGYTF.

The V call is TRBV28, the J call TRBJ2-7, with TRBD2 matching 11 bases. Germline CDR1 MDHEN, CDR2 SYDVKM. V lost 6 bases, J lost 5 bases, and 6 bases stayed unmatched. CDR3 size: 14 residues. In DNA form, the CDR3 reads TGTGCCAGCAGAATAGCGGGAGGGCTAAACGAGCAGTACTTC. Amino acid sequence: CASRIAGGLNEQYF.

This sequence joins TRBV15 and TRBJ2-2; tentative D call: TRBD2 (6 bases). V lost 0 bases to trimming and J lost 3 bases, with 14 bases between them. Germline lookup yields CDR1 LNHNV and CDR2 YYDKDF (reference sequence). The CDR3 covers 17 residues. The DNA of the CDR3 is TGTGCCACCAGCAGAGATCAAAGGCAGCGGGACACCGGGGAGCTGTTTTTT. This codes for CATSRDQRQRDTGELFF.

This clonotype was counted once. The V gene is TRBV6-4, the J gene TRBJ1-1, with 7 bases that match TRBD1. The germline V gene has CDR1 MRHNA and CDR2 SNTAGT. The CDR3 covers 14 residues. J gave up 11 bases and V 4 bases, and 13 bases lay outside the gene matches. CDR3 sequence: CASSVRFETGEAFF. The CDR3 DNA reads TGTGCCAGCAGTGTAAGGTTTGAAACAGGGGAGGCTTTCTTT.

The chain is built from TRBV28 and TRBJ2-1; D ambiguous. CDR1 is MDHEN, CDR2 SYDVKM, per germline. V was cut by 7 bases and J by 2 bases, with 9 bases left in between. The CDR3 loop spans 13 amino acids. CDR3 in DNA: TGTGCCAGCACCAGAACTGCCTACAATGAGCAGTTCTTC. It yields the protein CASTRTAYNEQFF.

This clonotype was seen a handful of times. This chain joins TRBV6-1 and TRBJ1-1; 7 positions match TRBD1. Looked up from germline, CDR1 is MNHNS and CDR2 is SASEGT. The junction had 11 bases not matched to a gene; V was cut back by 6 bases and J by 7 bases. CDR3 size: 14 residues. The CDR3 DNA sequence: TGTGCCAGCAGGGAAACCGGGACAGTCGGTGAAGCTTTCTTT. This encodes CASRETGTVGEAFF.

This clonotype showed up just a few times. The J gene is TRBJ1-6, the V gene TRBV4-3; D gene ambiguous. V lost 3 bases to trimming and J lost 3 bases, with 3 bases between them. In germline, CDR1 is LGHNA, CDR2 YSLEER. The length of the CDR3 is 13 residues. For the CDR3, the DNA is TGCGCCAGCAGCCAGCACTATAATTCACCCCTCCACTTT. Amino acids: CASSQHYNSPLHF.

The table lists this clonotype with a few counts. This chain uses TRBV3-1 with TRBJ1-1; TRBD1 agrees at 8 bases. This CDR3 has 16 residues. The junction had 10 bases not matched to a gene; V was cut back by 1 base and J by 6 bases. The germline gives CDR1 LGHDT, CDR2 YNNKEL (reference sequence). CDR3: CASSQAALTGDAEAFF. The CDR3 region has the DNA TGTGCCAGCAGCCAAGCCGCCCTGACAGGGGACGCTGAAGCTTTCTTT.

The chain employs TRBV9 and TRBJ2-5; 13 bases are a match to TRBD2. Trimming took 4 bases from V and 5 from J; bases not matched to a gene: 8. The CDR3 covers 16 residues. Germline assignment: CDR1 SGDLS and CDR2 YYNGEE. The CDR3 is CASSILAGGSMETQYF. CDR3 DNA sequence: TGTGCCAGCAGCATACTAGCGGGAGGGTCTATGGAGACCCAGTACTTC.

This sequence joins TRBV29-1 and TRBJ1-2; TRBD1 might be the D (5 bases). Trimming shortened V by 7 bases and J by 7 bases, and 16 bases separated the two germline ends. There are 12 residues in the CDR3. In germline, CDR1 is SQVTM, CDR2 ANQGSEA. The CDR3 DNA reads as TGCAGCGGATTCGGGGGTCTAGGTGGCTACACCTTC. It yields the protein CSGFGGLGGYTF.

This clonotype occurred many times. The chain combines TRBV12-3 or TRBV12-4 with TRBJ1-3; D perhaps matches TRBD1 (5 bases). V lost 5 bases and J 3 bases, leaving 8 bases between the germline ends. The CDR3 is made up of 13 amino acids. In DNA, the CDR3 is TGTGCCAGCAGTCGGGACGTTGGAAACACCATATATTTT. This encodes CASSRDVGNTIYF.

This clonotype was counted ten times or more. The CDR3 DNA sequence: TGTGCCAGCAGCCCACCGGGACCAGGCGGTGCCACTGAAGCTTTCTTT. Protein sequence: CASSPPGPGGATEAFF. V gene TRBV12-3 or TRBV12-4 combines with J gene TRBJ1-1, with a possible D match to TRBD1 (5 bases). The CDR3 consists of 16 residues. Trimming took 6 bases from V and 4 from J, leaving 21 bases between them.